The entry that follows covers one TCR beta chain sequence. The sample is drawn from a study of blood T cell repertoires in COVID-19. Clones were sequenced by immunoSEQ multiplex PCR, and TCRdb holds only the in-frame ones, with some missing. The sample shows approximately 150,000 clones, about 87% of them seen only once. The CDR3 length is 17 residues. V lost 0 bases to trimming and J lost 5 bases, with 18 bases between them. Per the germline V gene, CDR1 is LGHNA and CDR2 is YSLEER. J is TRBJ2-3 and V is TRBV4-3, with a weak D call TRBD2 (6 bases). This clonotype originated in a man between 50 and 59 years old who had recovered from COVID-19. The sample consisted of peripheral blood. The CDR3 loop is CASSQDLPGGGVDTQYF. CDR3 DNA sequence: TGCGCCAGCAGCCAAGATCTTCCCGGCGGCGGGGTAGATACGCAGTATTTT.